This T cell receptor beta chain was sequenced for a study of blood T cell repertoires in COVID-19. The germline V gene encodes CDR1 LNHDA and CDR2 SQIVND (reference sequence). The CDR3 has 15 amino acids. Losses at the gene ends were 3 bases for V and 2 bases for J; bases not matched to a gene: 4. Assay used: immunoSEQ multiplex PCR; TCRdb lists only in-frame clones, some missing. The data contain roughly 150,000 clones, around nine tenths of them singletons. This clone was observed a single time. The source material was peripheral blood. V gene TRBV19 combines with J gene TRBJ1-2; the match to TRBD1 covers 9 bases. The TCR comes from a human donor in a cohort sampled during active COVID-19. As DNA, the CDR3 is TGTGCCAGTAGTATGACAGGGGGACGGAACTATGGCTACACCTTC. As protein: CASSMTGGRNYGYTF.